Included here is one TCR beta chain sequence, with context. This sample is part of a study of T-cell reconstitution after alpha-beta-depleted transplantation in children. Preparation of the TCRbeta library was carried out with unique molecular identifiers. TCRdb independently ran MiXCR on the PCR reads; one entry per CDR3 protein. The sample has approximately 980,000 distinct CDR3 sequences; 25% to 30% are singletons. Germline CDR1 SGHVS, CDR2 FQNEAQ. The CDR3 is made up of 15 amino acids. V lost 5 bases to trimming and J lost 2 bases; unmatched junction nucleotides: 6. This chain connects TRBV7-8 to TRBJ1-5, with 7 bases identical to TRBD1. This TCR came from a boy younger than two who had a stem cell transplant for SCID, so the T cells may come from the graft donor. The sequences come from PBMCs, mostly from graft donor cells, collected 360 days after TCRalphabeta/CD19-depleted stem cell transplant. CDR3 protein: CASSRRGNGNQPQHF. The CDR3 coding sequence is TGTGCCAGCAGCCGCAGGGGGAACGGCAATCAGCCCCAGCATTTT.